This entry lists 18 T cell receptor beta chains sequenced from one sample in a study of regulatory T cells in long-lasting Graves disease. Documented time point: persistent/refractory GD, antithyroid drugs over 5 years with positive TRAb. Isolated PBMC RNA provided the starting material for the TCR library. Construction of the TCR beta libraries employed iRepertoire HTBI primers in conjunction with Arm-PCR of CDR3 regions. TCRdb re-analysed the multiplex PCR reads in MiXCR, keeping a single row per CDR3 protein. The sample has about 300,000 distinct CDR3 sequences, 20% to 25% seen once. Specimen: peripheral blood mononuclear cells (PBMCs), collected when the disease was refractory, from a patient treated with antithyroid drugs. These receptors were taken from a female donor with Graves disease.

Only a few counts were recorded for this clonotype. The junction does not match germline at one end; this may be a read error. The chain is built from TRBV11-2 and TRBJ2-5; 10 bases map to TRBD2. CDR3 size: 15 residues. Per germline, CDR1 SGHAT and CDR2 FQNNGV. CDR3 nucleotides: TGCGCCAGCAGCCAACCCGAGACTAGCGGGGAGACCCAGTACTTC. Translating it yields CASSQPETSGETQYF.

This clonotype was detected ten times or more. This chain connects TRBV28 to TRBJ2-4; 10 bases agree with TRBD1. The V gene's germline CDR1 is MDHEN and CDR2 SYDVKM. The CDR3 is 18 amino acids. V shed 6 bases and J 1 base; nucleotides not matched to a gene: 12. In nucleotides, the CDR3 is TGTGCCAGCAGCTACCCGGGACAGGGGATTCTTGCCAAAAACATTCAGTACTTC. Translated, it gives CASSYPGQGILAKNIQYF. Based on the CDR3 plus reference TRBV28 and TRBJ2-4, the full variable domain is DVKVTQSSRYLVKRTGEKVFLECVQDMDHENMFWYRQDPGLGLRLIYFSYDVKMKEKGDIPEGYSVSREKKERFSLILESASTNQTSMYLCASSYPGQGILAKNIQYFGAGTRLSVL.

A few counts support this clonotype. This chain joins TRBV7-9 and TRBJ2-7; the D is unclear. With 5 bases removed from V and 2 bases from J, the gap between germline ends came to 13 bases. Germline-derived CDR1 and CDR2 are SEHNR and FQNEAQ (reference sequence). This CDR3 is 14 amino acids long. Here the CDR3 DNA reads TGTGCCAGCAGCCGTCCCCTTTTTCCCTACGAGCAGTACTTC. It codes for CASSRPLFPYEQYF.

This clonotype appeared many times. The CDR3 sequence: CASGPYGPQETQYF. The CDR3 nucleotides are TGTGCCAGCGGTCCTTATGGTCCCCAAGAGACCCAGTACTTC. This chain joins TRBV6-1 and TRBJ2-5; no firm D call. CDR3 size: 14 residues. The V and J ends lost 8 bases and 1 base respectively, with 14 bases between them. Germline V gene data show CDR1 as MNHNS and CDR2 as SASEGT.

This clonotype appeared many times. V usage is TRBV3-1 and J usage is TRBJ2-4, with D possibly being TRBD2 (6 bases). The V end was cut by 4 bases, the J end by 9 bases, with 13 bases between. In germline, CDR1 is LGHDT, CDR2 YNNKEL (reference sequence). This CDR3 spans 13 amino acids. The CDR3 nucleotides read TGTGCCAGCAGCCTTCCAGAGGGAGGCATTCAGTACTTC. Protein product: CASSLPEGGIQYF.

This clonotype was counted at least ten times. The chain carries TRBV12-3 or TRBV12-4 and TRBJ2-5, with TRBD1 matching 10 bases. The CDR3 loop spans 15 amino acids. V lost 4 bases, J lost 5 bases, and 7 bases stayed unmatched. DNA for the CDR3: TGTGCCAGCAGTTCGAGGGACAGGGGTGGTGAGACCCAGTACTTC. Encoded protein: CASSSRDRGGETQYF.

This clonotype was counted at least ten times. The chain combines TRBV5-1 with TRBJ2-7, with D maybe TRBD1 (5 bases). The CDR3 is made up of 12 amino acids. Looked up from germline, CDR1 is SGHRS and CDR2 is YFSETQ. The V and J ends lost 2 bases and 7 bases respectively, with 10 bases between them. CDR3: CASSLDSREQYF. CDR3 bases: TGCGCCAGCAGCTTAGACAGTCGGGAGCAGTACTTC.

The gene calls are TRBV7-2 and TRBJ2-7; the D is unclear. V dropped 2 bases and J dropped 3 bases, with 11 bases sitting between them. Looked up from germline, CDR1 is SGHTA and CDR2 is FQGNSA. CDR3 length: 14 residues. Here the CDR3 reads CASSLNTRFYEQYF. The CDR3 coding sequence is TGTGCCAGCAGCTTAAATACGAGGTTCTACGAGCAGTACTTC.

This clonotype was seen at least ten times. V gene TRBV7-8 combines with J gene TRBJ1-5; TRBD1 matches 8 bases. The CDR3 is 17 residues long. Germline values: CDR1 SGHVS, CDR2 FQNEAQ. Trimming at V came to 2 bases and at J to 6 bases, leaving 12 bases not matched to a gene. The CDR3: CASSLPRRQGIFQPQHF. The CDR3 bases are TGTGCCAGCAGCTTACCACGCCGACAGGGGATTTTTCAGCCCCAGCATTTT.

The V and J genes are TRBV12-3 or TRBV12-4 and TRBJ2-1, with 9 bases matching TRBD2. The ends lost 4 bases at V and 1 base at J; junction bases unmatched: 2. The CDR3 is 15 residues long. This CDR3 is CASSWTSVSYNEQFF. CDR3 sequence (DNA): TGTGCCAGCAGTTGGACTAGCGTTTCCTACAATGAGCAGTTCTTC.

Written as DNA, the CDR3 is TGTGCCAGCAGCGACCGACGAGAGGTTGAGCAGTTCTTC. Amino acid sequence: CASSDRREVEQFF. This chain joins TRBV7-8 and TRBJ2-1; D unresolved. The CDR3 is 13 amino acids. Trimming removed 5 bases at V and 9 bases at J, with 14 bases between. CDR1 and CDR2 (germline): SGHVS, FQNEAQ.

This rearrangement joins TRBV15 to TRBJ2-7; TRBD1 matches 7 bases. J gave up 1 base and V 0 bases, and 6 bases lay outside the gene matches. From germline, CDR1 is LNHNV and CDR2 YYDKDF (reference sequence). The CDR3 is 16 amino acids. The CDR3 reads CATSRERGQISYEQYF. The CDR3 nucleotides read TGTGCCACCAGCAGAGAAAGGGGACAGATTTCCTACGAGCAGTACTTC. Complete variable domain (other parts from reference TRBV15 and TRBJ2-7): DAMVIQNPRYQVTQFGKPVTLSCSQTLNHNVMYWYQQKSSQAPKLLFHYYDKDFNNEADTPDNFQSRRPNTSFCFLDIRSPGLGDTAMYLCATSRERGQISYEQYFGPGTRLTVT.

The rearrangement links TRBV15 to TRBJ2-2; D is possibly TRBD2 (6 bases). Trimming removed 0 bases at V and 0 bases at J, with 11 bases between. Germline assignment: CDR1 LNHNV and CDR2 YYDKDF (reference sequence). The CDR3 extends over 17 amino acids. The CDR3 DNA is TGTGCCACCAGCAGAGATCGGGGGTACGCGAACACCGGGGAGCTGTTTTTT. It specifies CATSRDRGYANTGELFF.

The rearrangement joins TRBV7-6 to TRBJ1-1; 8 nucleotides match TRBD1. Trimming removed 5 bases from V and 3 bases from J; junction bases left unmatched: 5. The CDR3 is 14 residues long. Looked up from germline, CDR1 is SGHVS and CDR2 is FNYEAQ. The CDR3, as DNA: TGTGCCAGCAGCAAAGGACAGGGAGACACTGAAGCTTTCTTT. This codes for CASSKGQGDTEAFF. Together with reference TRBV7-6 and TRBJ1-1, the CDR3 gives the full variable domain: GAGVSQSPRYKVTKRGQDVALRCDPISGHVSLYWYRQALGQGPEFLTYFNYEAQQDKSGLPNDRFSAERPEGSISTLTIQRTEQRDSAMYRCASSKGQGDTEAFFGQGTRLTVV.

This clonotype was observed at least ten times. This sequence joins TRBV6-5 and TRBJ1-1; D unresolved. Germline V gene lookup returns CDR1 MNHEY and CDR2 SVGAGI. V shed 0 bases and J shed 1 base, with 9 bases lying between them. The CDR3 extends over 15 amino acids. CDR3 DNA sequence: TGTGCCAGCAGTTACTCGGGAGACTCGAACACTGAAGCTTTCTTT. It encodes CASSYSGDSNTEAFF.

The chain employs TRBV28 and TRBJ2-3; D might be TRBD1 (6 bases). Trimming took off 6 bases at V and 3 bases at J, with 19 bases between the two ends. The CDR3 has 16 amino acids. Germline V gene sequence: CDR1 MDHEN, CDR2 SYDVKM. The CDR3 loop is CASRPLLGAMTDTQYF. The CDR3 region has the DNA TGTGCCAGCAGACCCCTACTGGGGGCGATGACAGATACGCAGTATTTT.

This chain connects TRBV6-2 or TRBV6-3 to TRBJ2-7, with 7 bases identical to TRBD2. With V trimmed by 6 bases and J by 3 bases, 5 bases remained unmatched. The CDR3 has 13 amino acids. Germline lookup yields CDR1 MNHEY and CDR2 SVGEGT. As DNA, the CDR3 is TGTGCCAGCAGCCTAGCGGAGATCTACGAGCAGTACTTC. Translating gives CASSLAEIYEQYF.

The V and J genes are TRBV27 and TRBJ2-2; 7 nucleotides line up with TRBD1. This CDR3 is built from 15 residues. Germline values: CDR1 MNHEY, CDR2 SMNVEV (reference sequence). Trimming removed 6 bases from V and 1 base from J; junction bases left unmatched: 5. CDR3 coding DNA: TGTGCCAGCAGCTACTGGACAGGGAACACCGGGGAGCTGTTTTTT. Its protein product is CASSYWTGNTGELFF.